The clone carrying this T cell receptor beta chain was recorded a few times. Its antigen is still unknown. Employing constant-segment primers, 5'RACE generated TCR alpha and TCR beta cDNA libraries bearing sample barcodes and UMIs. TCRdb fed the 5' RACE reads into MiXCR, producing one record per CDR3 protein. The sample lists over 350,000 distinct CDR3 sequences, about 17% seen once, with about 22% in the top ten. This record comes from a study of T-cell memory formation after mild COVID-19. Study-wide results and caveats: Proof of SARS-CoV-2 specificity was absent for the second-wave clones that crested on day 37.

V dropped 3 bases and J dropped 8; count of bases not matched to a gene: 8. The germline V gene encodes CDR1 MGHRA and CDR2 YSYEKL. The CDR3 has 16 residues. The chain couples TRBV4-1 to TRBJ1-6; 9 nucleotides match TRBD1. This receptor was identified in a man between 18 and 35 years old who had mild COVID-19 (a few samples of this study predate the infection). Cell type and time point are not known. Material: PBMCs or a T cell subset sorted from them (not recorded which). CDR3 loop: CASSHHRDRDYSPLHF. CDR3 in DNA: TGCGCCAGCAGCCACCACCGGGACAGGGATTATTCACCCCTCCACTTT.